This TCR beta chain was identified during a study of immune reconstitution after stem cell transplant in scleroderma. MiXCR, applied by TCRdb to the RT-PCR reads, yields one record per CDR3 protein. Of a few thousand distinct CDR3 sequences in the sample, 8% to 9.5% were seen once. There are 13 residues in the CDR3. Trimming removed 0 bases from V and 8 bases from J, with 7 bases in between. Germline CDR1 and CDR2: SGHTA and FQGNSA. There are many counts of this clonotype. The TCR was taken from a male donor with systemic sclerosis. This sample was obtained before or after autologous hematopoietic stem cell transplantation (not recorded which). The chain combines TRBV7-2 with TRBJ2-2; tentatively, D is TRBD2 (6 bases). In nucleotides, the CDR3 is TGTGCCAGCAGCTTAGCTGGAGGGGGGGAGCTGTTTTTT. This encodes CASSLAGGGELFF. The variable domain in full, with the rest retrieved from reference TRBV7-2 and TRBJ2-2, is GAGVSQSPSNKVTEKGKDVELRCDPISGHTALYWYRQSLGQGLEFLIYFQGNSAPDKSGLPSDRFSAERTGGSVSTLTIQRTQQEDSAVYLCASSLAGGGELFFGEGSRLTVL.